This T cell receptor (beta chain) was found in a study of beta chain features in type 1 diabetes. Study summary: When patients were set against healthy donors, age, gender and cell yields were similar. Sorted cells, roughly 100,000,000 in number, were examined across all samples. General study points: Shorter TCRB CDR3s, moderately but significantly so, were found in Type 1 diabetes patients in all four CD4+ subsets. Fewer insertions but more deletions were seen at VDJ junctions in type 1 diabetes patients. Patients showed naive, central memory and Treg TCRB repertoires that appeared more similar than those of healthy donors.

From germline, CDR1 is KGHSH and CDR2 LQKENI. The CDR3 runs 17 residues. Trimming removed 3 bases at V and 13 bases at J, with 27 bases between. What was sequenced were expressed TCRB transcripts, since all of the isolated RNA had been reverse transcribed. TCRdb's copy holds only in-frame clones and misses some; the assay was immunoSEQ multiplex PCR. The sample carries some 15,000 clones, 70% recorded once. This clone was seen a single time. Its antigen is still unknown. The sequenced material came from stem cell memory CD4+ T cells from blood. The receptor's source is a young man with type 1 diabetes. The chain recombines TRBV18 with TRBJ1-4, with D perhaps TRBD1 (5 bases). The DNA for the CDR3 is TGTGCCAGCTCACCCCTAACAACCGGAGGGGAAGATGGGAGACTGTTTTTT. Translating gives CASSPLTTGGEDGRLFF. Combining the CDR3 with reference TRBV18 and TRBJ1-4 gives the whole variable domain NAGVMQNPRHLVRRRGQEARLRCSPMKGHSHVYWYRQLPEEGLKFMVYLQKENIIDESGMPKERFSAEFPKEGPSILRIQQVVRGDSAAYFCASSPLTTGGEDGRLFFGSGTQLSVL.